Listed here are 30 T cell receptor beta chains from one sample, sequenced in a study of cytomegalovirus exposure and HLA in healthy donors. PCR involved 60 Vbeta and 13 Jbeta primers. Assay: immunoSEQ multiplex PCR; the TCRdb copy retains only in-frame clones and omits some. This table has 100,000 to 120,000 clones, around 77% appearing once. The sample taken for sequencing was PBMCs. The receptors here all came from a woman in her twenties or thirties in good health and CMV-seropositive.

The chain has TRBV12-5 and TRBJ1-1; D is ambiguous. The CDR3 covers 16 residues. Trimming left V 4 bases short and J 0 bases short, with 15 bases between. Germline CDR1 reads LGHNT; CDR2 reads FRNRAP. The CDR3 DNA reads TGTGCTAGTGGTTATGATGTCGGACTAATGAACACTGAAGCTTTCTTT. Translated: CASGYDVGLMNTEAFF. Full variable domain (outside the CDR3, taken from reference TRBV12-5 and TRBJ1-1): DARVTQTPRHKVTEMGQEVTMRCQPILGHNTVFWYRQTMMQGLELLAYFRNRAPLDDSGMPKDRFSAEMPDATLATLKIQPSEPRDSAVYFCASGYDVGLMNTEAFFGQGTRLTVV.

This clone appeared a few times. The rearrangement joins TRBV6-1 to TRBJ2-3; 7 nucleotides align to TRBD1. V gave up 7 bases and J gave up 4 bases; unmatched junction bases: 8. Per the germline V gene, CDR1 is MNHNS and CDR2 is SASEGT. The CDR3 length is 14 residues. CDR3 sequence (DNA): TGTGCCAGCATTGGACAGGTGTTTTCAGATACGCAGTATTTT. The encoded protein is CASIGQVFSDTQYF.

This chain uses TRBV19 with TRBJ1-2; 7 bases agree with TRBD1. Germline V lookup: CDR1 LNHDA, CDR2 SQIVND (reference sequence). After removal of 4 bases from V and 8 bases from J, the junction contained 13 bases not matched to a gene. This CDR3 is 15 amino acids long. CDR3 amino acids: CASSTSDREIGGYTF. CDR3 DNA sequence: TGTGCCAGTAGTACCTCAGACAGGGAAATCGGAGGCTACACCTTC. The complete variable domain, with remaining parts taken from reference TRBV19 and TRBJ1-2, reads DGGITQSPKYLFRKEGQNVTLSCEQNLNHDAMYWYRQDPGQGLRLIYYSQIVNDFQKGDIAEGYSVSREKKESFPLTVTSAQKNPTAFYLCASSTSDREIGGYTFGSGTRLTVV.

This clone was seen more than once but under ten times. The rearrangement links TRBV2 to TRBJ2-2; weak D call: TRBD1 (5 bases). From germline, CDR1 is SNHLY and CDR2 FYNNEI. The length of the CDR3 is 15 residues. V lost 4 bases and J 2 bases, leaving 11 bases between the germline ends. CDR3 residues: CASSGQISNTGELFF. The CDR3 DNA sequence: TGTGCCAGCAGTGGACAGATCTCAAACACCGGGGAGCTGTTTTTT.

The genes are TRBV19 and TRBJ1-4; 9 bases fit TRBD1. Germline CDR1 reads LNHDA; CDR2 reads SQIVND (reference sequence). The CDR3 has 15 amino acids. V dropped 6 bases and J dropped 8; count of bases not matched to a gene: 10. The CDR3 nucleotides are TGTGCCAGTAGGGGTCGGACAGGGGAAGAGGAAAAACTGTTTTTT. Its protein product is CASRGRTGEEEKLFF.

J is TRBJ2-3 and V is TRBV21-1; the D segment call TRBD1 is taken from the table without a DNA check. TRBV21-1 is reported as a pseudogene. The length of the CDR3 is 17 residues. The DNA of the CDR3 is TGTGCCAGCAGCAAAAATGGCGGACAGGAAAGCACAGATACGCAGTATTTT. Protein product: CASSKNGGQESTDTQYF.

This clone has a single count. Other nucleotide sequences in the sample specify the same CDR3. The rearrangement links TRBV5-1 to TRBJ2-7, with D possibly TRBD2 on 6 matching bases. V was pared by 4 bases and J by 0 bases, with 14 bases between. The CDR3 runs to 15 residues. The germline V gene encodes CDR1 SGHRS and CDR2 YFSETQ. The CDR3 loop reads CASSPVGRGSYEQYF. CDR3 nucleotides: TGCGCCAGCAGCCCGGTTGGGCGGGGCTCCTACGAGCAGTACTTC.

The V call is TRBV20-1, the J call TRBJ2-3; D is uncertain. Trimming left V 6 bases short and J 3 bases short, with 4 bases between. The germline gives CDR1 DFQATT, CDR2 SNEGSKA (reference sequence). The length of the CDR3 is 10 residues. The chain's CDR3 is CSAQTDTQYF. In DNA, the CDR3 is TGCAGTGCGCAGACAGATACGCAGTATTTT.

The V and J genes are TRBV6-1 and TRBJ1-1; D remains ambiguous. Germline CDR1 is MNHNS and CDR2 is SASEGT. This CDR3 is 13 amino acids long. Trimming left V 7 bases short and J 2 bases short, with 11 bases between. This CDR3 is CASIKGGNTEAFF. The CDR3, as DNA: TGTGCCAGCATCAAGGGAGGAAACACTGAAGCTTTCTTT.

The chain has TRBV7-9 and TRBJ1-1, with a possible D match to TRBD1 (6 bases). CDR1 and CDR2 (germline): SEHNR, FQNEAQ (reference sequence). Trimming shortened V by 4 bases and J by 1 base, and 10 bases separated the two germline ends. This CDR3 has 14 residues. This CDR3 is CASSYTTGNTEAFF. The CDR3 DNA reads as TGTGCCAGCAGCTACACGACAGGGAACACTGAAGCTTTCTTT.

This clone has only a few counts. This chain uses TRBV5-8 with TRBJ2-5; 9 positions agree with TRBD2. The CDR3 is made up of 16 amino acids. V lost 2 bases and J lost 0; bases outside the gene matches: 5. Germline CDR1 reads SGHTS; CDR2 reads YDEGEE. CDR3 sequence: CASSLKLAGYQETQYF. CDR3 coding DNA: TGTGCCAGCAGCTTAAAGCTAGCGGGATACCAAGAGACCCAGTACTTC.

This sequence joins TRBV27 and TRBJ1-1; D might be TRBD1 (5 bases). The CDR3 extends over 18 amino acids. V lost 4 bases and J lost 3, with 24 bases in between. Germline V gene sequence: CDR1 MNHEY, CDR2 SMNVEV (reference sequence). This CDR3 reads CASSSPTGGRVWDTEAFF. DNA of the CDR3: TGTGCCAGCAGTTCACCAACAGGAGGGAGGGTTTGGGACACTGAAGCTTTCTTT.

The chain couples TRBV5-4 to TRBJ2-5, with 14 bases matching TRBD2. The CDR3 extends over 18 amino acids. The V and J ends lost 4 bases and 4 bases, in that order; junction bases with no gene match: 12. CDR1 and CDR2 (germline): SGHNT, YYREEE (reference sequence). CDR3 protein: CASSLNPTSGGARETQYF. DNA for the CDR3: TGTGCCAGCAGCCTCAACCCGACTAGCGGGGGGGCCAGAGAGACCCAGTACTTC.

V usage is TRBV14 and J usage is TRBJ2-2; D is perhaps TRBD1 (6 bases). Per germline, CDR1 SGHDN and CDR2 FVKESK. V lost 0 bases to trimming and J lost 6 bases, with 14 bases between them. The CDR3 covers 16 residues. CDR3 residues: CASSQDRAGAPGELFF. The CDR3 DNA reads TGTGCCAGCAGCCAAGATAGGGCAGGGGCCCCCGGGGAGCTGTTTTTT.

The chain carries TRBV19 and TRBJ1-5; possible D gene TRBD1, 6 bases. Deletions cut 5 bases from V and 4 bases from J, with 18 bases between. Germline CDR1 and CDR2: LNHDA and SQIVND (reference sequence). CDR3 length equals 16 residues. The CDR3 sequence is CASSLATGTWNQPQHF. CDR3 sequence (DNA): TGTGCCAGTAGTTTGGCCACAGGGACCTGGAATCAGCCCCAGCATTTT.

The chain has TRBV6-5 and TRBJ2-7; D might be TRBD1 (5 bases). V shed 6 bases and J shed 2 bases, with 14 bases lying between them. Germline V gene sequence: CDR1 MNHEY, CDR2 SVGAGI. The CDR3 is 14 amino acids. Here the CDR3 DNA reads TGTGCCAGCAGCCGTCTTGGGGCAGCCTACGAGCAGTACTTC. Translated: CASSRLGAAYEQYF.

On this clone itself: Other DNA sequences in the sample encode the same CDR3. V gene TRBV7-9 combines with J gene TRBJ1-5; D unclear. V was shortened by 1 base and J by 6 bases, with 4 bases between the two germline ends. Germline CDR1 reads SEHNR; CDR2 reads FQNEAQ (reference sequence). The CDR3 is 12 amino acids. CDR3 coding DNA: TGTGCCAGCAGCTTAGGAGGTCAGCCCCAGCATTTT. Protein sequence: CASSLGGQPQHF. Together with reference TRBV7-9 and TRBJ1-5, the CDR3 gives the full variable domain: DTGVSQNPRHKITKRGQNVTFRCDPISEHNRLYWYRQTLGQGPEFLTYFQNEAQLEKSRLLSDRFSAERPKGSFSTLEIQRTEQGDSAMYLCASSLGGQPQHFGDGTRLSIL.

V and J are TRBV21-1 and TRBJ2-7; TRBD2, the table's D call, was not compared with the DNA. TRBV21-1 is reported as a pseudogene. The CDR3 sequence is 19 residues long. In nucleotides, the CDR3 is TGTGCCAGCACCGAACAACCCTTAGCGGGGGGGCCTATATTATACGAGCAGTACTTC. This encodes CASTEQPLAGGPILYEQYF.

V and J are TRBV19 and TRBJ1-5; D not certain. In germline, CDR1 is LNHDA, CDR2 SQIVND (reference sequence). V lost 0 bases, J lost 1 base, and 16 bases lay in between. The CDR3 covers 18 residues. The CDR3 bases are TGTGCCAGTAGTATAGATCGGGGTAGGGTCCGAAGCAATCAGCCCCAGCATTTT. Translating gives CASSIDRGRVRSNQPQHF.

This clone was seen a few times. The genes are TRBV11-2 and TRBJ1-1; D unclear. The ends were cut back, 2 bases at V and 1 base at J, with 11 bases in the middle. Germline V gives CDR1 SGHAT, CDR2 FQNNGV. CDR3 length equals 15 residues. The CDR3 loop reads CASSLRRVGNTEAFF. Here the CDR3 DNA reads TGTGCCAGCAGCTTAAGGAGGGTGGGGAACACTGAAGCTTTCTTT.

The chain couples TRBV11-3 to TRBJ2-2, with 7 bases that match TRBD1. Germline V gene sequence: CDR1 SGHNT, CDR2 YENEEA. V lost 4 bases to trimming and J lost 7 bases; unmatched junction nucleotides: 9. The CDR3 covers 15 residues. The CDR3 sequence: CASSSRQGVIGELFF. The CDR3 coding sequence is TGTGCCAGCAGCTCCCGACAGGGTGTGATCGGGGAGCTGTTTTTT. The full variable domain, in which reference TRBV11-3 and TRBJ2-2 provide the parts outside the CDR3, is EAGVVQSPRYKIIEKKQPVAFWCNPISGHNTLYWYLQNLGQGPELLIRYENEEAVDDSQLPKDRFSAERLKGVDSTLKIQPAELGDSAVYLCASSSRQGVIGELFFGEGSRLTVL.

The V call is TRBV25-1, the J call TRBJ2-7, with D possibly being TRBD2 (5 bases). CDR3 length: 15 residues. Trimming cost V 1 base and J 2 bases, with 12 bases left between them. Germline loops: CDR1 MGHDK, CDR2 SYGVNS. Here the CDR3 reads CASSESRGPTYEQYF. In DNA, the CDR3 is TGTGCCAGCAGTGAATCCCGGGGTCCCACCTACGAGCAGTACTTC.

The rearrangement uses TRBV2 and TRBJ1-5; 7 nucleotides align to TRBD1. The CDR3 is 21 residues long. Trimming took 0 bases from V and 0 from J; bases not matched to a gene: 17. Germline CDR1 SNHLY, CDR2 FYNNEI. The CDR3 DNA sequence: TGTGCCAGCAGTGAAGCCCTCCTAACCCGGGACAGAAACCCTAGCAATCAGCCCCAGCATTTT. Its protein is CASSEALLTRDRNPSNQPQHF.

The chain couples TRBV6-6 to TRBJ2-4; the D gene is possibly TRBD2 (6 bases). V lost 8 bases and J lost 2, with 16 bases in between. Germline V CDR1 and CDR2: MNHNY, SVGAGI (reference sequence). CDR3 length: 15 amino acids. In DNA, the CDR3 is TGTGCCAGCTATTTCGCCGCGGGGACCAAAAACATTCAGTACTTC. As protein: CASYFAAGTKNIQYF.

The chain has TRBV20-1 and TRBJ2-1, with TRBD2 as a possible D gene (5 bases). CDR1 DFQATT and CDR2 SNEGSKA come from the germline V gene (reference sequence). Deletions cut 5 bases from V and 12 bases from J, with 14 bases between. This CDR3 region has 11 residues. The CDR3 sequence: CSAATARGQFF. The DNA for the CDR3 is TGCAGTGCTGCAACAGCCCGGGGGCAGTTCTTC.

The sample holds a few counts of this clone. The chain recombines TRBV5-8 with TRBJ1-5, with no clear D. The CDR3 loop spans 15 amino acids. V lost 0 bases and J lost 5, with 12 bases in between. Germline V CDR1 and CDR2: SGHTS, YDEGEE. The CDR3 coding sequence is TGTGCCAGCAGCTTGGGTCAACTAGCCCATCAGCCCCAGCATTTT. It specifies CASSLGQLAHQPQHF.

This chain connects TRBV6-1 to TRBJ1-2; D not resolved. The V gene lost 2 bases and the J gene lost 8 bases, with 9 bases spanning the gap. CDR3 length: 12 residues. Germline assignment: CDR1 MNHNS and CDR2 SASEGT. CDR3 bases: TGTGCCAGCAGTGAAACTTACTCCGGCTACACCTTC. This gives the protein CASSETYSGYTF.

The rearrangement joins TRBV30 to TRBJ2-1; D remains ambiguous. CDR3 length: 11 residues. Germline V gene data show CDR1 as GTSNPN and CDR2 as SVGIG (reference sequence). The V gene lost 2 bases and the J gene lost 7 bases, with 6 bases spanning the gap. DNA for the CDR3: TGTGCCTGGAGTCAACTTAATGAGCAGTTCTTC. It codes for CAWSQLNEQFF.

This rearrangement joins TRBV7-2 to TRBJ1-6; a weak D match, TRBD1 (6 bases). Germline values: CDR1 SGHTA, CDR2 FQGNSA. The CDR3 is made up of 15 amino acids. V was pared by 6 bases and J by 6 bases, with 15 bases between. CDR3 protein: CASSHPTGFNSPLHF. The CDR3 bases are TGTGCCAGCAGTCATCCGACAGGTTTTAATTCACCCCTCCACTTT. Together with reference TRBV7-2 and TRBJ1-6, the CDR3 gives the full variable domain: GAGVSQSPSNKVTEKGKDVELRCDPISGHTALYWYRQSLGQGLEFLIYFQGNSAPDKSGLPSDRFSAERTGGSVSTLTIQRTQQEDSAVYLCASSHPTGFNSPLHFGNGTRLTVT.

The chain employs TRBV10-3 and TRBJ2-2; 7 bases align to TRBD2. The CDR3 totals 14 residues. V was pared by 2 bases and J by 4 bases, with 1 base of the junction left unmatched. CDR1 ENHRY and CDR2 SYGVKD come from the germline V gene. As DNA, the CDR3 is TGTGCCATCAGTGAGAGCGGGGTCACCGGGGAGCTGTTTTTT. Translated, it gives CAISESGVTGELFF.